These T cell receptor beta chains were read from a single sample in a study of sequential checkpoint blockade in melanoma. The table came from immunoSEQ multiplex PCR; TCRdb's copy has only in-frame clones and leaves some out. The sample has roughly 18,000 clones, roughly 53% seen once. The sample was CD8+ T cells sorted from blood (inferred from file names), taken from a patient given nivolumab and ipilimumab in sequence. The source of these receptors is a human donor with melanoma. CDR3s include the opening cysteine and the closing phenylalanine or tryptophan. A D gene is named only where the DNA matches it firmly. Some rows have no size entry. The others give once, few or many, or a class for an expanded clone.

clone_size,v_call,j_call,d_call,cdr3_length,cdr3_aa,cdr3_nt
.,TRBV28,TRBJ1-4,.,17,CASSYAREDATNEKLFF,TGTGCCAGCAGTTATGCGCGCGAGGATGCAACTAATGAAAAACTGTTTTTT
.,TRBV5-3,TRBJ2-7,.,15,CASSQGLTTFYEQYF,TGCGCCAGCAGCCAGGGGCTTACTACCTTCTACGAGCAGTACTTC
.,TRBV7-9,TRBJ1-1,.,14,CASSLVLLNTEAFF,TGTGCCAGCAGCTTAGTACTTTTGAACACTGAAGCTTTCTTT
once,TRBV7-9,TRBJ1-1,.,15,CASSLDTGRIGEAFF,TGTGCCAGCAGCTTAGACACAGGGCGGATTGGTGAAGCTTTCTTT
.,TRBV7-9,TRBJ2-5,TRBD2,15,CASSFSGGSGGTQYF,TGTGCCAGCAGCTTTAGCGGGGGTAGTGGTGGGACCCAGTACTTC
.,TRBV5-6,TRBJ1-1,.,14,CASSLVEENTEAFF,TGTGCCAGCAGCTTGGTTGAGGAGAACACTGAAGCTTTCTTT
.,TRBV29-1,TRBJ2-3,TRBD2,19,CSVTGTSGGSSYSTDTQYF,TGCAGCGTGACCGGGACTAGCGGGGGGTCTTCATATAGCACAGATACGCAGTATTTT
.,TRBV6-5,TRBJ2-1,.,15,CASSYLGGSYNEQFF,TGTGCCAGCAGCTATCTCGGGGGCTCCTACAATGAGCAGTTCTTC
few,TRBV30,TRBJ2-7,TRBD2,13,CAWSVSSGYEQYF,TGTGCCTGGAGTGTATCTAGCGGCTACGAGCAGTACTTC
.,TRBV9,TRBJ2-7,.,15,CASSVDGGFSYEQYF,TGTGCCAGCAGCGTAGATGGAGGGTTCTCCTACGAGCAGTACTTC
.,TRBV2,TRBJ2-1,TRBD2,15,CASSSSGGSYNEQFF,TGTGCCAGCAGTTCTAGCGGGGGATCCTACAATGAGCAGTTCTTC
.,TRBV19,TRBJ2-6,TRBD1,16,CASSIAGGSGANVLTF,TGTGCCAGTAGTATAGCAGGGGGCTCTGGGGCCAACGTCCTGACTTTC
few,TRBV27,TRBJ2-6,.,15,CASTQGSSGANVLTF,TGTGCCAGCACCCAGGGGAGTTCTGGGGCCAACGTCCTGACTTTC
.,TRBV28,TRBJ2-3,.,13,CASSFASPITQYF,TGTGCCAGCAGTTTTGCTTCACCTATTACGCAGTATTTT
few,TRBV29-1,TRBJ2-3,TRBD1,15,CSVEDPWTGEDTQYF,TGCAGCGTTGAAGATCCCTGGACAGGGGAAGATACGCAGTATTTT
.,TRBV5-3,TRBJ2-7,.,16,CARSAPPRVSSYEQYF,TGTGCCAGAAGCGCACCTCCCAGGGTTAGCTCCTACGAGCAGTACTTC
.,TRBV27,TRBJ2-3,.,14,CASSLGGATDTQYF,TGTGCCAGCAGCCTAGGGGGGGCCACAGATACGCAGTATTTT
.,TRBV11-2,TRBJ2-2,.,16,CASSPGGAGVTGELFF,TGTGCCAGCAGCCCCGGAGGAGCAGGGGTGACCGGGGAGCTGTTTTTT
once,TRBV7-7,TRBJ2-1,.,16,CASSLDIRGAYNEQFF,TGTGCCAGCAGCCTTGATATTAGGGGCGCCTACAATGAGCAGTTCTTC
.,TRBV2,TRBJ1-1,TRBD1,19,CASSEPDSLKDRVEAEAFF,TGTGCCAGCAGTGAACCCGATTCCCTAAAGGACAGGGTAGAAGCTGAAGCTTTCTTT
.,TRBV5-4,TRBJ2-1,TRBD2,15,CASSLVGGAYNEQFF,TGTGCCAGCAGCTTGGTGGGGGGGGCCTACAATGAGCAGTTCTTC
.,TRBV10-2,TRBJ2-1,.,13,CASGRGGSNEQFF,TGCGCCAGCGGGCGGGGTGGCAGCAATGAGCAGTTCTTC
.,TRBV7-3,TRBJ2-1,.,13,CASRSLVSNEQFF,TGTGCCAGCAGAAGTCTGGTCAGCAATGAGCAGTTCTTC
.,TRBV28,TRBJ2-1,TRBD1,15,CASSPRDREYNEQFF,TGTGCCAGCAGTCCCCGGGACAGGGAATACAATGAGCAGTTCTTC
.,TRBV4-1,TRBJ2-1,TRBD2,16,CASSPSGLAGGWEQFF,TGCGCCAGCAGCCCCTCGGGACTAGCGGGAGGGTGGGAGCAGTTCTTC
.,TRBV6-1,TRBJ2-7,TRBD2,13,CASMTSTPYEQYF,TGTGCCAGCATGACTAGCACCCCCTACGAGCAGTACTTC
.,TRBV7-6,TRBJ2-7,TRBD2,16,CASSLRPSGDMGEQYF,TGTGCCAGCAGCTTAAGGCCTAGCGGGGACATGGGAGAGCAGTACTTC
.,TRBV6-4,TRBJ2-5,TRBD1,15,CASRRPGTGKETQYF,TGTGCCAGCAGGCGTCCCGGGACAGGGAAAGAGACCCAGTACTTC
.,TRBV6-5,TRBJ2-7,.,13,CASSQTRSYEQYF,TGTGCCAGCAGTCAGACGCGGTCCTACGAGCAGTACTTC
medium-sized,TRBV13,TRBJ2-1,.,11,CASSLTDEQFF,TGTGCCAGCAGCTTAACAGATGAGCAGTTCTTC
.,TRBV19,TRBJ1-5,TRBD1,17,CASSGRGQFYSNQPQHF,TGTGCCAGTAGCGGTCGGGGACAGTTTTATAGCAATCAGCCCCAGCATTTT
.,TRBV18,TRBJ2-4,.,14,CASSPTDSKNIQYF,TGTGCCAGCTCACCTACGGACAGTAAAAACATTCAGTACTTC
.,TRBV6-6,TRBJ1-2,.,13,CASSYSTAYGYTF,TGTGCCAGCAGTTACTCAACAGCATATGGCTACACCTTC
few,TRBV19,TRBJ1-1,TRBD1,15,CASSLRTGGNTEAFF,TGCGCCAGCAGCCTGAGGACAGGGGGGAACACTGAAGCTTTCTTT
.,TRBV7-6,TRBJ1-1,TRBD1,14,CASSLRTGGTEAFF,TGTGCCAGCAGCTTAAGGACAGGGGGCACTGAAGCTTTCTTT
few,TRBV5-1,TRBJ2-1,.,17,CASSPTTAGAPYNEQFF,TGCGCCAGCAGCCCGACAACGGCAGGGGCCCCTTACAATGAGCAGTTCTTC
once,TRBV6-1,TRBJ2-3,.,16,CASSEGAGVYGDTQYF,TGTGCCAGCAGTGAAGGTGCAGGGGTTTATGGAGATACGCAGTATTTT
.,TRBV28,TRBJ2-7,TRBD1,19,CASSFAIHDLGTASYEQYF,TGTGCCAGCAGTTTCGCTATTCATGACTTGGGGACAGCGTCCTACGAGCAGTACTTC
medium-sized,TRBV14,TRBJ2-7,TRBD1,16,CASSQDPWGTGPEQYF,TGTGCCAGCAGCCAAGACCCTTGGGGGACAGGGCCCGAGCAGTACTTC
few,TRBV4-2,TRBJ2-6,.,17,CASSERPWGAGANVLTF,TGTGCCAGCAGCGAGAGACCCTGGGGCGCTGGGGCCAACGTCCTGACTTTC
few,TRBV2,TRBJ2-7,TRBD2,16,CASSALAGGHSYEQYF,TGTGCCAGCAGTGCGTTGGCGGGGGGCCACTCCTACGAGCAGTACTTC
few,TRBV9,TRBJ2-7,.,17,CASSQRGNIPSRGEQYF,TGTGCCAGCAGCCAGAGAGGAAACATCCCAAGTCGAGGCGAGCAGTACTTC
.,TRBV6-5,TRBJ2-7,.,14,CASSYGGAAYEQYF,TGTGCCAGCAGTTATGGGGGGGCCGCCTACGAGCAGTACTTC
medium-sized,TRBV6-4,TRBJ2-3,.,16,CASSEGDGRGTDTQYF,TGTGCCAGCAGTGAAGGTGACGGGAGAGGCACAGATACGCAGTATTTT
.,TRBV28,TRBJ2-5,TRBD2,16,CASSLTGTSLTETQYF,TGTGCCAGCAGTTTAACCGGGACTAGCCTGACTGAGACCCAGTACTTC
.,TRBV9,TRBJ2-1,.,15,CASSGGGGTYNEQFF,TGTGCCAGCAGTGGCGGTGGCGGGACCTACAATGAGCAGTTCTTC
.,TRBV7-9,TRBJ1-6,.,15,CASSLEGPGDSPLHF,TGTGCCAGCAGCTTAGAAGGGCCAGGGGATTCACCCCTCCACTTT
.,TRBV5-3,TRBJ1-2,TRBD1,15,CASSLEDRESYGYTF,TGTGCCAGCAGCTTGGAGGACAGGGAAAGCTATGGCTACACCTTC